The source of this T cell receptor beta chain is a study of cytomegalovirus exposure and HLA in healthy donors. The study's findings and limits: Among TCR beta chains, those listed as cytomegalovirus-associated numbered roughly 150. Subsequent analysis showed first-cohort TCR clusters tending to co-occur in some 120 validation repertoires.

The assay was immunoSEQ multiplex PCR, and TCRdb's table has in-frame clones only and misses some. The table shows approximately 150,000 clones, with roughly 89% occurring only once. As for this clone: The antigen remains unidentified.

The CDR3 is 18 residues long. V lost 3 bases to trimming and J lost 0 bases, with 18 bases between them. Germline CDR1 LNHDA, CDR2 SQIVND (reference sequence). Donors were drawn from the approximately 120-subject validation cohort, separate from the roughly 700-subject first cohort. The V gene is TRBV19, the J gene TRBJ1-5; D may be TRBD1 (5 bases). This sequence was found in a woman aged 25 to 39 in good health and CMV-seronegative. The sequenced material came from PBMCs. CDR3 sequence reads: CASSIQASRDFSNQPQHF. The DNA of the CDR3 is TGTGCCAGTAGTATTCAGGCGTCCAGGGATTTTAGCAATCAGCCCCAGCATTTT.